Reported below is one TCR beta chain. Researchers took RNA transcripts and amplified TCR beta CDR3 regions from them. The first-round RT-PCR employed HTBI primers together with the Qiagen OneStep RT-PCR kit. A multiplex PCR was then performed as the second round. TCRdb independently ran MiXCR on the multiplex PCR reads; one entry per CDR3 protein. The sample has 300,000 to 400,000 distinct CDR3 sequences, roughly a sixth seen once. The sample belongs to a study of Graves' ophthalmopathy and Graves' hyperthyroidism. Whole-study context: Prior to any treatment, peripheral blood was collected at the time of initial diagnosis.

Other autoimmune diseases, uncontrolled infections, pregnancy and lactation each led to patient exclusion. Isolation of PBMCs was performed using about 9.9 ml of fresh peripheral blood. The V gene lost 7 bases and the J gene lost 5 bases, with 15 bases spanning the gap. The CDR3 totals 14 residues. CDR1 and CDR2 (germline): LNHDA, SQIVND (reference sequence). The chain links TRBV19 to TRBJ1-5; TRBD1 is a possible D gene (5 bases). The TCR comes from an adult woman with stable Graves' hyperthyroidism. The sequencing input was peripheral blood. The CDR3 reads CASTMGGRYQPQHF. Written as DNA, the CDR3 is TGTGCCAGTACCATGGGGGGGAGGTATCAGCCCCAGCATTTT.